This T cell receptor (beta chain) was obtained from a study of beta chain features in type 1 diabetes (dated by TCRdb to the late 2010s). In terms of the full investigation: Mean age, gender distribution, total cell number and subset yield did not differ between patients and healthy donors. A total of approximately 100 million sorted cells were examined across all samples, and the number of cells per subset was strongly correlated with RNA yield. The study compared the TCRB repertoires of sorted circulating CD4+ T cell subsets in recently diagnosed type 1 diabetes patients with those in matched healthy donors. Whereas all 30 or so donors provided naive and central memory subsets, regulatory and stem cell-like memory subsets were isolated from just 8 patients and about 8 healthy donors.

Including cysteine and phenylalanine, the CDR3 has 15 amino acids. Left in the record is the CDR3 DNA by itself, 45 bases read in frame from the first base. Here V drops 4 bases and J drops 0 bases, and the junction holds 4 bases not matched to any gene. According to the germline V gene (reference sequence), CDR1 reads SGHNT and CDR2 reads YYREEE. Beyond this particular receptor, the publication reports: Naive, central memory and regulatory TCRB repertoires appeared to be more alike among patients than among healthy donors. PCR may preferentially amplify shorter templates, but because patient and control samples were amplified and corrected together, any resulting skew would affect both groups equally. Because the HLA sub-analyses included only small numbers of individuals, any influence of HLA type on TCRB rearrangement was left unresolved. A moderate but significant shortening of TCRB CDR3 length was observed in type 1 diabetes patients in all four CD4+ subsets. At VDJ recombination sites, type 1 diabetes patients had fewer insertions and more deleted nucleotides, which implies abnormalities in thymic rearrangement. Because cDNA was sequenced instead of genomic DNA, activated cells with high expression could be over-represented, although the groups did not differ in activation or CD3 levels.

From each donor, a single peripheral blood sample of around 120 mL on average was drawn into heparinised tubes. Naive, central memory, regulatory and stem cell-like memory CD4+ T cells were sorted on a BD FACSAria II using a panel including CD45RO, CCR7, CD25, CD127, CD95 and CD27. Every sorted population had a purity above 95%. PBMCs were isolated immediately by Lymphoprep density gradient centrifugation and stained directly without culture. To minimize batch effects, samples were stained and sorted in pairs, one healthy donor with one patient per experiment. About this clone itself: Its antigen is still unknown. No much larger clonotype is one base removed from it; base qualities were not supplied.

All of the isolated RNA was reverse transcribed with the High Capacity cDNA Reverse Transcription Kit, so expressed TCRB transcripts were sequenced. Deep immunoSEQ sequencing was performed on naive, central memory and regulatory T cell samples, with an average of roughly 3.5 million total reads per sample. After sorted cells were lysed in RLT buffer, RNA was extracted with DNase-treated RNeasy Micro or Mini kits, with the choice depending on cell number. To prevent cross-contamination, every cell subset was processed on its own, while patient and healthy donor samples were processed together. The immunoSEQ multiplex PCR was used to amplify TCRB sequences from cDNA, yielding 87-bp fragments that span the CDR3 region. Sequencing of the amplicons was done on the Illumina HiSeq platform. In the source study's methods: Synthetic template baselines were used to correct PCR bias computationally, reads within Hamming distance 2 were collapsed together, and singletons that could not be merged were discarded. Reads were aligned against IMGT to assign V, D and J genes, CDR3 length and insertions or deletions at six rearrangement sites. Within each subset, clonotype counts were normalized to sorted cell number, and only after that were true diversity and Gini coefficients computed with the tcR R package. The overlap coefficient, calculated on TCRB nucleotide sequences, was used to quantify repertoire sharing. Out-of-frame TCRB sequences from naive cells were analyzed as a proxy for the pre-selection repertoire. In its TCRdb copy, this immuneACCESS table keeps in-frame sequences only and misses some clones. Where compared with another copy, unresolved V genes explain less than half of these, and the others have no known cause. V, J and clone size reflect that table, while D and trimming were determined from the DNA. This sample holds 900,000 or so clones; about 17% were observed only once. In total, the top ten clones hold 0.02% to 0.025% of the sample.

The rearrangement joined TRBV5-4 to TRBJ2-1, and 7 bases in between align with TRBD2. Sequencing was carried out using naive CD4+ T cells from blood. Explained via the paper, the cell subset or site label denotes: true naive CD4+ T cells. The sequence derives from a woman younger than 30 in good health. The sequence in DNA is TGTGCCAGCAGCGCGGGGGTAGACTCCTACAATGAGCAGTTCTTC. It translates as CASSAGVDSYNEQFF.